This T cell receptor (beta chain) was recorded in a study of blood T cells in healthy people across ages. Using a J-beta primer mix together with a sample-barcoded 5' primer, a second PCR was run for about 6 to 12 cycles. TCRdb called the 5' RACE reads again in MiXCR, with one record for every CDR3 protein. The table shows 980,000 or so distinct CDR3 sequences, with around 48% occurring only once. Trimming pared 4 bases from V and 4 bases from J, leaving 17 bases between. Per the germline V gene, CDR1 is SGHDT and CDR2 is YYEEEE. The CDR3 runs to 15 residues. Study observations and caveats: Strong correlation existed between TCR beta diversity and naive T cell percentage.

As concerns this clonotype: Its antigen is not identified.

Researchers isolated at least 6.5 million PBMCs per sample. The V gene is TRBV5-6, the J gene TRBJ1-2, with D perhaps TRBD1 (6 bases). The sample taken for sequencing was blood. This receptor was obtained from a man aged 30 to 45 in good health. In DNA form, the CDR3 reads TGTGCCAGCAGCCCGACAGGACTCTCTTTCTATGGCTACACCTTC. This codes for CASSPTGLSFYGYTF.